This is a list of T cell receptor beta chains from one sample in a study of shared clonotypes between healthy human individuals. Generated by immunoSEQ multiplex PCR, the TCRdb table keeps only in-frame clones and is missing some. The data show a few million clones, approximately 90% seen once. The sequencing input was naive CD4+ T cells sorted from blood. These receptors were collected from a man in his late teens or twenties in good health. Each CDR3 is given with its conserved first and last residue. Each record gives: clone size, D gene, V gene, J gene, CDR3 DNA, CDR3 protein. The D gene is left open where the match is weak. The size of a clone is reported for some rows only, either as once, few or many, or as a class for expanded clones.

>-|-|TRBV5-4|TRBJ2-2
TGTGCCAGCAGCTTGGGCAGGGCCGGGACCGGGGAGCTGTTTTTT
CASSLGRAGTGELFF
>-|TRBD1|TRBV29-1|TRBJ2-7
TGCAGCGCCAGACAGGGGGTCTACGAGCAGTACTTC
CSARQGVYEQYF
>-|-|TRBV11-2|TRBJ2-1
TGTGCCAGCAGCCCACGTCTGTACAATGAGCAGTTCTTC
CASSPRLYNEQFF
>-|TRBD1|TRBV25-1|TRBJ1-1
TGTGCCAGCAGTGGACAGGGACTGAACACTGAAGCTTTCTTT
CASSGQGLNTEAFF
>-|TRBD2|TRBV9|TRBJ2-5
TGTGCCAGCAGCATTCAGTCGGGGGGTGAGACCCAGTACTTC
CASSIQSGGETQYF
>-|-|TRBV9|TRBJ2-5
TGTGCCAGCAGCGTAGTAGGGACTGGAGGTTTAGAGACCCAGTACTTC
CASSVVGTGGLETQYF
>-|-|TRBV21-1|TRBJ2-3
TGTGCCAGCAGCAAAGTACTCGGGTTGGGGGCAGGGACAGATACGCAGTATTTT
CASSKVLGLGAGTDTQYF
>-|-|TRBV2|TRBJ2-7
TGTGCCAGCAGTGTATCGGGTCTCCCCACCTACGAGCAGTACTTC
CASSVSGLPTYEQYF
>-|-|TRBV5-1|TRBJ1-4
TGCGCCAGCAGCCCCGGAGCCTCTGCAACTAATGAAAAACTGTTTTTT
CASSPGASATNEKLFF
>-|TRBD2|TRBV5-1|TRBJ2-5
TGCGCCAGCAGCTTGAGCGGACTAGCGGAGACTTACCAAGAGACCCAGTACTTC
CASSLSGLAETYQETQYF
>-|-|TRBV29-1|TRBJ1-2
TGCAGCGTCGAGACGGGCTACACCTTC
CSVETGYTF
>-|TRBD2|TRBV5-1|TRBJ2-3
TGCGCCAGCAGCCCCAAAAGCGGGGGGGCCAGGGATACGCAGTATTTT
CASSPKSGGARDTQYF
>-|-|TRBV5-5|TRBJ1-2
TGTGCCAGCAGCCCCGGACCGGACTACTATGGCTACACCTTC
CASSPGPDYYGYTF
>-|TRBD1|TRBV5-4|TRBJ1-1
TGTGCCAGCAGTTCGGACAGGGGCGGAACTGAAGCTTTCTTT
CASSSDRGGTEAFF
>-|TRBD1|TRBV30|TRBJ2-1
TGTGCCTGGTCCACAGGGGGGTGGGAGCAGTTCTTC
CAWSTGGWEQFF
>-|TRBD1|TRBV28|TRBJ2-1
TGTGCCAGCAGGGACAGGAAGAATGAGCAGTTCTTC
CASRDRKNEQFF
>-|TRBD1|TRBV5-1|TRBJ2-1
TGCGCCAGCAGACCCTCAGGGACAGGGAATGAGCAGTTCTTC
CASRPSGTGNEQFF
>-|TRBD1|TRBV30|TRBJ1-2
TGTGCCTGTGGACAGGGGGCCGCTAACTATGGCTACACCTTC
CACGQGAANYGYTF
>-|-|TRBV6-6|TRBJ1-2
TGTGCCAGCAGTTCCGAGACAGGTGGGAGAGGCTACACCTTC
CASSSETGGRGYTF
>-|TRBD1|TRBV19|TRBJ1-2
TGTGCCAGTAGACCCCCCGGGACAGGGGGGGTCTATGGCTACACCTTC
CASRPPGTGGVYGYTF
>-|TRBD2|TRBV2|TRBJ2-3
TGTGCCAGCAGCCCCTGGGGGACTAGCGGGAGGGCCCCCACCCGAGATACGCAGTATTTT
CASSPWGTSGRAPTRDTQYF
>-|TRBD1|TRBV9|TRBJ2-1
TGTGCCAGCAGCGTCCGGGACAGGGGATACAATGAGCAGTTCTTC
CASSVRDRGYNEQFF
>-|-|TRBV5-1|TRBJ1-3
TGCGCCAGCAGCTTGGGCTGGGGGGACACCATATATTTT
CASSLGWGDTIYF
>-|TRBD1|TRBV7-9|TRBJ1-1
TGTGCCAGCAGCGCGAGACAGGGAAGCACTGAAGCTTTCTTT
CASSARQGSTEAFF
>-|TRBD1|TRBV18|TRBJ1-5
TGTGCCAGCTCACCACCGGGACAGGCGAGCAATCAGCCCCAGCATTTT
CASSPPGQASNQPQHF
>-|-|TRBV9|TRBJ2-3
TGTGCCAGCAGCGTAGGTTCGGCGGCACCGCAGTATTTT
CASSVGSAAPQYF
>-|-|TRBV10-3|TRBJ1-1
TGTGCCATCACTACCGGCCCGGGCGCTGAAGCTTTCTTT
CAITTGPGAEAFF
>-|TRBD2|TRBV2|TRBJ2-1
TGTGCCAGCAGTGGGACCCTAGCGGTGGAGCAGTTCTTC
CASSGTLAVEQFF
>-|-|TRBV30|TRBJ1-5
TGTGCCTGGAGTGGAGGAGGGGGCAATCAGCCCCAGCATTTT
CAWSGGGGNQPQHF
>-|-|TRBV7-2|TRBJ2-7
TGTGCCAGCAGCTTATCAACAGGCGGCTACGAGCAGTACTTC
CASSLSTGGYEQYF
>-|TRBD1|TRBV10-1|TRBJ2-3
TGCGCCAGCGGACAGGGGAATACGCAGTATTTT
CASGQGNTQYF
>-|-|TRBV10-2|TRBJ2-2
TGCGCCAGCAGTGACAGGACTTTCTTCACCGGGGAGCTGTTTTTT
CASSDRTFFTGELFF
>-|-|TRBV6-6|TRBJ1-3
TGTGCCAGCAGTTATTCGTCGGCGGCTCGGCCCACCATATATTTT
CASSYSSAARPTIYF
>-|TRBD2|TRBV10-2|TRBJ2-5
TGCGCCAGCAGTGAGTCGACGGGGGGGGTGTCCCAGTACTTC
CASSESTGGVSQYF
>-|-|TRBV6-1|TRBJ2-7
TGTGCCAGCAGTGGGATGGGTATACACGAGCAGTACTTC
CASSGMGIHEQYF
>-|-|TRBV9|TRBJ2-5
TGTGCCAGCAGCGTAGGGGACTTCAGTCAAGAGACCCAGTACTTC
CASSVGDFSQETQYF
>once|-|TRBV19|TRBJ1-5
TGTGCCAGTAGTACCCGCCGGGACAAAAATCAGCCCCAGCATTTT
CASSTRRDKNQPQHF
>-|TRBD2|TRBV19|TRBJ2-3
TGTGCCAGTAGTTTCTCGACTTTACTAGCGGGGGGGCCTTCTCCGGAGTATTTT
CASSFSTLLAGGPSPEYF
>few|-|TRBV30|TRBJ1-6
TGTGCCTGGATCCAACTTACAGGGAATTCACCCCTCCACTTT
CAWIQLTGNSPLHF
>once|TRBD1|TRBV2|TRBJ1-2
TGTGCCAGCCGGACAGGGGTGATAGTAGGTGGCTACACCTTC
CASRTGVIVGGYTF
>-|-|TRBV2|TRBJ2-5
TGTGCCAGCAGTGTTTCTAGTTACCAAGAGACCCAGTACTTC
CASSVSSYQETQYF
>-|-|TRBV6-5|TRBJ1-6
TGTGCCAGCAGTTCCAGTACGGGGGGTAATTCACCCCTCCACTTT
CASSSSTGGNSPLHF
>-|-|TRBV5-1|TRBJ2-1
TGCGCCAGCAGCGAGGGACTTCGGCTGAATGAGCAGTTCTTC
CASSEGLRLNEQFF
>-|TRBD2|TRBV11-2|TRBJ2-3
TGTGCCAGCAGCTTAGGTCGGTCTAGCGGGGGCAGCACAGATACGCAGTATTTT
CASSLGRSSGGSTDTQYF
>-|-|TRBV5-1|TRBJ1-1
TGCGCCAGCAAAACGTCTATGGACACTGAAGCTTTCTTT
CASKTSMDTEAFF
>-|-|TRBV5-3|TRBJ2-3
TGTGCCAGCTCCGGGACTTCGGTCACAGATACGCAGTATTTT
CASSGTSVTDTQYF
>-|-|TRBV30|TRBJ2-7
TGTGCCTGGAGGCCCCAAGCCTACGAGCAGTACTTC
CAWRPQAYEQYF
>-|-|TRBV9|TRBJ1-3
TGTGCCAGCAGCGTAGCTGGAGGGGACACCATATATTTT
CASSVAGGDTIYF
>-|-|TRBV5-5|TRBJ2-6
TGTGCCAGCAGCGGCGGAAGTCTTTCTGGGGCCAACGTCCTGACTTTC
CASSGGSLSGANVLTF
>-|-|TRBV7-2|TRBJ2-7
TGTGCCAGCAGCCCCAACCGGTACGAGCAGTACTTC
CASSPNRYEQYF
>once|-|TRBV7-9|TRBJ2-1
TGTGCCAGCAGCTTAGCGGGGCGGGTGGAACACAATGAGCAGTTCTTC
CASSLAGRVEHNEQFF